What follows is one T cell receptor (beta chain) and its context. This entry belongs to a study of control samples from healthy donors and cancer patients. Assay: immunoSEQ multiplex PCR; the TCRdb copy retains only in-frame clones and omits some. Of roughly 160,000 clones in the sample, 70% to 90% were seen once. The CDR3 sequence is 15 residues long. The V gene's germline CDR1 is SEHNR and CDR2 FQNEAQ (reference sequence). J was trimmed by 2 bases and V by 5 bases; bases with no gene match: 7. The sequencing sample was made of blood. V gene TRBV7-9 combines with J gene TRBJ1-1; 8 nucleotides align to TRBD1. This TCR came from a woman aged 30 to 39 in good health. The CDR3 DNA reads TGTGCCAGCAGCGGAACGACAGGGGCCAACACTGAAGCTTTCTTT. This gives the protein CASSGTTGANTEAFF. The complete variable domain, with remaining parts taken from reference TRBV7-9 and TRBJ1-1, reads DTGVSQNPRHKITKRGQNVTFRCDPISEHNRLYWYRQTLGQGPEFLTYFQNEAQLEKSRLLSDRFSAERPKGSFSTLEIQRTEQGDSAMYLCASSGTTGANTEAFFGQGTRLTVV.